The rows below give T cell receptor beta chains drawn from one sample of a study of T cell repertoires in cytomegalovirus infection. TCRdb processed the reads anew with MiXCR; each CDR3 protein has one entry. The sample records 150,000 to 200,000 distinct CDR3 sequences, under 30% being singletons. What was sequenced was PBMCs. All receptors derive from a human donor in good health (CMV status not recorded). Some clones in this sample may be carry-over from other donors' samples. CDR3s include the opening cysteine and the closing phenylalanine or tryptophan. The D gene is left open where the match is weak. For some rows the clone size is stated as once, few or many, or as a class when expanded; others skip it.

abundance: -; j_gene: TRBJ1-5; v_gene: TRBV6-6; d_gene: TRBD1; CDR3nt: TGTGCCAGCACCCGGACAGGGAAAAGCAATCAGCCCCAGCATTTT; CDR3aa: CASTRTGKSNQPQHF
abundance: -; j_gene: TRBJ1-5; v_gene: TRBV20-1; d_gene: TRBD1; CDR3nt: TGCAGTGCTAGAGTGGGACAGGGGAATCAGCCCCAGCATTTT; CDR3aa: CSARVGQGNQPQHF
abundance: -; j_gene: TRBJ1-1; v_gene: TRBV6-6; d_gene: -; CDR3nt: TGTGCTCTCAGCGGGGATCCTCGCACTGAAGCTTTCTTT; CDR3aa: CALSGDPRTEAFF
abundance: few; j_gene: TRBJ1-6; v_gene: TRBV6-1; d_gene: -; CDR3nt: TGTGCCAGCAGCCAGAGCTCCTATAATTCACCCCTCCACTTT; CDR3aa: CASSQSSYNSPLHF
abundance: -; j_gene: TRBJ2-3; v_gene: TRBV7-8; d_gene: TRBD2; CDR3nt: TGTGCCAGCAGCTTGCTACTAGCGGGGGGTGATACGCAGTATTTT; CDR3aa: CASSLLLAGGDTQYF
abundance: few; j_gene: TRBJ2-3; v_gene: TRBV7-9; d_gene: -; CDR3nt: TGTGCCAGCAGCCCCCTGCGAGCAGATACGCAGTATTTT; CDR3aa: CASSPLRADTQYF
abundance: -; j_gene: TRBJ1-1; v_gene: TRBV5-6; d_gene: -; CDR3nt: TGTGCCAGCAGCTTTTACCCGCAGAGGAGGACGAACACTGAAGCTTTCTTT; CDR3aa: CASSFYPQRRTNTEAFF
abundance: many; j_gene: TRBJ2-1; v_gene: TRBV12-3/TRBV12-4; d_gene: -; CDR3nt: TGTGCCAGCAGTTTAGAGTCGCTGAATGAGCAGTTCTTC; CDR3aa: CASSLESLNEQFF
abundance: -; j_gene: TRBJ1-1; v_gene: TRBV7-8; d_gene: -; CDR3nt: TGTGCCAGCAGCTTGGCCGGGTTTAACACTGAAGCTTTCTTT; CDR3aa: CASSLAGFNTEAFF
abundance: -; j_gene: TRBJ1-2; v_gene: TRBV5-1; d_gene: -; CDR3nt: TGCGCCAGCCGGGACGGAGGCTATGGCTACACCTTC; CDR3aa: CASRDGGYGYTF
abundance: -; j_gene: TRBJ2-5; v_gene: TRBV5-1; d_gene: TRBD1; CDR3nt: TGCGCCAGCAGCTCTCCCGGGACAGGGGACCAAGAGACCCAGTACTTC; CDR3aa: CASSSPGTGDQETQYF
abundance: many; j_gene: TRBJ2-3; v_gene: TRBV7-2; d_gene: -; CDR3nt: TGTGCCAGCAGCTCCTCGCCAGCCTACTGGCGGGGCACTAACACAGATACGCAGTATTTT; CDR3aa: CASSSSPAYWRGTNTDTQYF
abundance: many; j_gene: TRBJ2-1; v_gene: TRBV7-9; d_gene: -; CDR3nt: TGTGCCAGCAGCGACCGGGACACCGAAGCCAATGAGCAGTTCTTC; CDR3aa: CASSDRDTEANEQFF
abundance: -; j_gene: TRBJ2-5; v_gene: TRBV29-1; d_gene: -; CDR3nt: TGCAGCGTTCGGGGGCGCCGAGAGACCCAGTACTTC; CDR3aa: CSVRGRRETQYF